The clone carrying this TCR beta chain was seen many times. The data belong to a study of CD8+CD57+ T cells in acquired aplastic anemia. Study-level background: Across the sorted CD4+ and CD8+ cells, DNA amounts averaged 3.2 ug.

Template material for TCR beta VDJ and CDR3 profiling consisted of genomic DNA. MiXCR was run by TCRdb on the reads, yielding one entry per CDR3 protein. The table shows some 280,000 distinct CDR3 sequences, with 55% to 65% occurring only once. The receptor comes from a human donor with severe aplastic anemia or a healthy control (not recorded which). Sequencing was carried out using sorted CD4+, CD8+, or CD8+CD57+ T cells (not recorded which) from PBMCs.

The DNA of the CDR3 is TGCGCCAGCAGCCCCCAACCCCCCGGGGTCTACGAGCAGTACTTC. Its translation is CASSPQPPGVYEQYF. The gene calls are TRBV5-1 and TRBJ2-7; D might be TRBD2 (5 bases). Trimming removed 4 bases from V and 3 bases from J, with 17 bases in between. The CDR3 loop spans 15 amino acids. The germline V gene encodes CDR1 SGHRS and CDR2 YFSETQ.